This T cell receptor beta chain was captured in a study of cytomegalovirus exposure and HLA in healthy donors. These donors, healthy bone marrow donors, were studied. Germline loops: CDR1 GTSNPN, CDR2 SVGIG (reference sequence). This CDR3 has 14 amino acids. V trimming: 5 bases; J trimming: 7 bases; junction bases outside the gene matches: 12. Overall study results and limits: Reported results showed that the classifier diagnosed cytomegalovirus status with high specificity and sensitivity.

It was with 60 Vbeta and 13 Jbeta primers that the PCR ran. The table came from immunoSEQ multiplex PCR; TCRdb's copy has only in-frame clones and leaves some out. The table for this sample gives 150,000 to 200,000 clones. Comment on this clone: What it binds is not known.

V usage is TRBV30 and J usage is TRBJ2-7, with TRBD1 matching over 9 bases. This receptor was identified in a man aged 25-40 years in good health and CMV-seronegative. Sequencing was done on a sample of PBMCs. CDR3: CAWGRDRAYYEQYF. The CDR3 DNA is TGTGCCTGGGGCCGGGACAGGGCGTATTATGAGCAGTACTTC.